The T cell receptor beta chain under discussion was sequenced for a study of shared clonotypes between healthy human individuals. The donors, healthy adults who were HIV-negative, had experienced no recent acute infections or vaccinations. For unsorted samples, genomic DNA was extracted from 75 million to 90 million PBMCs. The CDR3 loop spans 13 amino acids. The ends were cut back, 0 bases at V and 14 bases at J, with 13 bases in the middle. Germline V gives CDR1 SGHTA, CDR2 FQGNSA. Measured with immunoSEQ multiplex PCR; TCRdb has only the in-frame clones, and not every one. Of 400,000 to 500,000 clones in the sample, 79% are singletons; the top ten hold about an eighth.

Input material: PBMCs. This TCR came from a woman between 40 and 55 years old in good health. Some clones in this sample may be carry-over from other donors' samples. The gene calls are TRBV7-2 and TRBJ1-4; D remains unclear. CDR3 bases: TGTGCCAGCAGCTTAGCTTGGTCCAATCTCCTGTTTTTT. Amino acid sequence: CASSLAWSNLLFF. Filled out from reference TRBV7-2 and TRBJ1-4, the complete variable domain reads GAGVSQSPSNKVTEKGKDVELRCDPISGHTALYWYRQSLGQGLEFLIYFQGNSAPDKSGLPSDRFSAERTGGSVSTLTIQRTQQEDSAVYLCASSLAWSNLLFFGSGTQLSVL.